The rows below give T cell receptor beta chains drawn from one sample of a study of OX40 agonist ivuxolimab in advanced cancers. Libraries were prepared by immunoSEQ multiplex PCR; TCRdb keeps only in-frame clonotypes and omits some of them. This table holds around 79,000 clones, 92% found once. The sample in question was CD4+ or CD8+ T cells sorted from blood, obtained in a trial of the OX40 agonist ivuxolimab. All receptors come from an adult with an advanced solid tumor such as melanoma, head and neck, liver or kidney cancer. CDR3s include the opening cysteine and the closing phenylalanine or tryptophan.

v_call cdr3_aa
TRBV5-6 CASSSGTGAYEQYF
TRBV9 CASSARTGVNYGYTF
TRBV7-9 CASSLGGTDTQYF
TRBV2 CASSERDRQGRTEAFF
TRBV6-4 CASSEGDRGWDTQYF
TRBV7-9 CASSQDFIKNIQYF
TRBV2 CASSGWDRATYEQYF
TRBV10-1 CASSDPGGTEAFF
TRBV7-6 CASSRAGVAKNIQYF
TRBV5-6 CASSSGPQPQHF
TRBV4-1 CASSLSGNADTQYF
TRBV11-2 CASSLDLWGTEAFF
TRBV7-6 CASSLLGGRAENTEAFF
TRBV4-3 CASSPSPGQIYEQYF
TRBV29-1 CSVAGGAYEQYF
TRBV9 CASSVQLAGGTDTQYF
TRBV4-2 CASSTSTEHRYGYTF
TRBV7-7 CASSEGQGSYEQYF
TRBV27 CASSLGTGGGYNEQFF
TRBV29-1 CSVRQGGTEAFF